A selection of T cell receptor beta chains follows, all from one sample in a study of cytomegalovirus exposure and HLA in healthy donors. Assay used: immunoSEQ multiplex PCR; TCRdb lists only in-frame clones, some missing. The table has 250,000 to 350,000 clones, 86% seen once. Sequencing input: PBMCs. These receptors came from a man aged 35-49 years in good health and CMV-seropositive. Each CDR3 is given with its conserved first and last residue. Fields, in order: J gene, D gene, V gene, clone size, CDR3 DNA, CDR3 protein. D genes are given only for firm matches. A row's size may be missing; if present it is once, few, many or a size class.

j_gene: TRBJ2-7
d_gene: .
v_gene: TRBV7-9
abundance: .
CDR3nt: TGTGCCAGCAGCTCCCCATCGACAGGAGTTACCTACGAGCAGTACTTC
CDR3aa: CASSSPSTGVTYEQYF

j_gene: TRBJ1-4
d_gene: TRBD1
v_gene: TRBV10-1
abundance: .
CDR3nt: TGCGCCAGCACCGACCGGGACAGGCCAACTAATGAAAAACTGTTTTTT
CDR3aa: CASTDRDRPTNEKLFF

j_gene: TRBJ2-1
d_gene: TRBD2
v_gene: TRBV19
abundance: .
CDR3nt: TGTGCCAGTAGTCGAGGGACTATATACAATGAGCAGTTCTTC
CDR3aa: CASSRGTIYNEQFF

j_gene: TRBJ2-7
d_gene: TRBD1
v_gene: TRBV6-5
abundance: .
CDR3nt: TGTGCCAGCAGTTGGAGACAGGGCCCCTACGAGCAGTACTTC
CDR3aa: CASSWRQGPYEQYF

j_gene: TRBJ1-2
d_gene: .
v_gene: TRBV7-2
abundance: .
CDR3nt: TGTGCCAGCAGCTTACAATCTAGCTATGGCTACACCTTC
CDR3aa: CASSLQSSYGYTF

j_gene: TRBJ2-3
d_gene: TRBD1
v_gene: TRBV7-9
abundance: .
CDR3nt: TGTGCCAGCAGCGAAACGACAGGGTCAGATACGCAGTATTTT
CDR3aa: CASSETTGSDTQYF

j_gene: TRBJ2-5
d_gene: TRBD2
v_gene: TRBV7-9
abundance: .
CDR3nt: TGTGCCAGCAGCTTGGGACTAGCGGGAGAGACCCAGTACTTC
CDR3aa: CASSLGLAGETQYF

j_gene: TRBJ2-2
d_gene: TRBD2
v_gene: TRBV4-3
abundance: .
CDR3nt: TGCGCCAGCACCCAACAAGCCGCGGGAGGGAAGGGCGGGGAGCTGTTTTTT
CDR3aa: CASTQQAAGGKGGELFF

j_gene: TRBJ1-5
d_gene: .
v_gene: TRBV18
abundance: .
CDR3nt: TGTGCCAGCTCCTTAGTCCAGGCCCGCAATCAGCCCCAGCATTTT
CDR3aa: CASSLVQARNQPQHF

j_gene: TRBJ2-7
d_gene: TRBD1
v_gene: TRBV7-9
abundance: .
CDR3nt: TGTGCCAGCAGCTTAGCACAGGGGCCCTACGAGCAGTACTTC
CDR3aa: CASSLAQGPYEQYF

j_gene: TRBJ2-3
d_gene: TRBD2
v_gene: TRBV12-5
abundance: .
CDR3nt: TGTGCTAGTGGTTTGGTTGCGGCTAGCGGGTGGCTAGAGGGGCAGTATTTT
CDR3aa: CASGLVAASGWLEGQYF

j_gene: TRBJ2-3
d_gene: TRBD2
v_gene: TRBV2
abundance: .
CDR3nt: TGTGCCAGCAGTGATGGGCTAGCGGGAAGAGATACGCAGTATTTT
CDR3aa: CASSDGLAGRDTQYF

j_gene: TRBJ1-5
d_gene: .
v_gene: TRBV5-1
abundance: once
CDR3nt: TGCGCCAGCAGCTTGTCAGGGGTTGAGCAGCCCCAGCATTTT
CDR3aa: CASSLSGVEQPQHF

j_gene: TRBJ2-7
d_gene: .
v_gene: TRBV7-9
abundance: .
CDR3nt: TGTTCCAGCAGCAGGGTAGCGCCCTACGAGCAGTACTTC
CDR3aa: CSSSRVAPYEQYF

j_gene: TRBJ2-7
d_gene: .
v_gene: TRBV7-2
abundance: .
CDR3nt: TGTGCCAGCAGCTTAGGACGGGGGAGAGTGGAGCAGTACTTC
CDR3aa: CASSLGRGRVEQYF

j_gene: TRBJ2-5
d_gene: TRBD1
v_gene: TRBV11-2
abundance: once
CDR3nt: TGTGCCAGCAGCTTAGGTACAGGGGCGGGCGAGACCCAGTACTTC
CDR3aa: CASSLGTGAGETQYF

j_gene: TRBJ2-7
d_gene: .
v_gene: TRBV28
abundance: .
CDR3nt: TGTGCCAGCAGTTTTAGGAGCGTCGTGACCTACGAGCAGTACTTC
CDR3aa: CASSFRSVVTYEQYF

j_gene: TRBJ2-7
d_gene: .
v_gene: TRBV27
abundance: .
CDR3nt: TGTGCCAGCAGTTTCCCGGGTGACGAGCAGTACTTC
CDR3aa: CASSFPGDEQYF

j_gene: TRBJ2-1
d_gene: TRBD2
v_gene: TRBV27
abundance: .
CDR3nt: TGTGCCAGCAGTTCGGGACTAGCGGGTTACAATGAGCAGTTCTTC
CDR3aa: CASSSGLAGYNEQFF

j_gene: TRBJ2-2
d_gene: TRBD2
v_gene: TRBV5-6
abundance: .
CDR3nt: TGTGCCAGCAGCTTGGCCCCAGCGGGAGACGCCGGGGAGCTGTTTTTT
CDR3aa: CASSLAPAGDAGELFF

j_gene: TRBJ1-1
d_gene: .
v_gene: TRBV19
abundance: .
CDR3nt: TGTGCCAGTAGTATAGGGCAGAACACTGAAGCTTTCTTT
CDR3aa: CASSIGQNTEAFF

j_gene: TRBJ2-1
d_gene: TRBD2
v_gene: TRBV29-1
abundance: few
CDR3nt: TGCAGCGTTGAAGATCGGAGCGGGGGACGTAACAATGAGCAGTTCTTC
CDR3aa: CSVEDRSGGRNNEQFF

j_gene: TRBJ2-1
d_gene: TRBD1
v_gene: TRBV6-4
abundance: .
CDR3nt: TGTGCCAGCAGTGACGGGGGGACAGGGCGTAATGAGCAGTTCTTC
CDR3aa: CASSDGGTGRNEQFF

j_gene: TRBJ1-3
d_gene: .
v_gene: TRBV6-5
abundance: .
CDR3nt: TGTGCCAGCAGTTACCGGACACTAACTGCTGGAAACACCATATATTTT
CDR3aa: CASSYRTLTAGNTIYF

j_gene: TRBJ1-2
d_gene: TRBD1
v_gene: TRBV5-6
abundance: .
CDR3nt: TGTGCCAGCAGCACCGGGACAGGGATGGATGCTGGCTATGGCTACACCTTC
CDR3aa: CASSTGTGMDAGYGYTF

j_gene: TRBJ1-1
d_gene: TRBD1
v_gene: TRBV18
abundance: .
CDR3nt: TGTGCCAGCTCACTTGGACAGGGGATGTACACTGAAGCTTTCTTT
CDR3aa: CASSLGQGMYTEAFF

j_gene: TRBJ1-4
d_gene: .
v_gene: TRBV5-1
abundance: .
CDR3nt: TGCGCCAGCAGCTCCGGACAGAGGGGTGAAAAACTGTTTTTT
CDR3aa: CASSSGQRGEKLFF

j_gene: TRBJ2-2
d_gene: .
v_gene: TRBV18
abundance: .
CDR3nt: TGTGCCAGCTCACCATGGGCCGACGGCAACGGGGAGCTGTTTTTT
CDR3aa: CASSPWADGNGELFF

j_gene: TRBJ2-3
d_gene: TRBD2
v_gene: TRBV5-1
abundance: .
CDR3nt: TGCGCCAGCAGCTTGGCACTAGCGGGAGCAGATACGCAGTATTTT
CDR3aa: CASSLALAGADTQYF

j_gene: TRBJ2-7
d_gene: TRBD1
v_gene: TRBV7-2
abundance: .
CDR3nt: TGTGCCAGCAGCTTAGCGGAAGGGACAGGGATAGCCTACGAGCAGTACTTC
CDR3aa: CASSLAEGTGIAYEQYF

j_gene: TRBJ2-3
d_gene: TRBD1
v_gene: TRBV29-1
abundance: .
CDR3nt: TGCAGCGTTGAAGAGGGGACAGGGGGCGGTTCGTGGGGCACAGATACGCAGTATTTT
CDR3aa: CSVEEGTGGGSWGTDTQYF

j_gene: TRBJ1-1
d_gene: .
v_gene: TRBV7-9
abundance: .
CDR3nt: TGTGCCAGCAGCTTCGGAGACACTGAAGCTTTCTTT
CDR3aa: CASSFGDTEAFF

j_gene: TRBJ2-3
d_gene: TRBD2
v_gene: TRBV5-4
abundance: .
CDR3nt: TGTGCCAGCAGCGGCTGGAGCGGGAGGTCAGATACGCAGTATTTT
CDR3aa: CASSGWSGRSDTQYF

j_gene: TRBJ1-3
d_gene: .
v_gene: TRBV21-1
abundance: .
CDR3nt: TGTGCCAGCACCCACCATGGGGAGGGGGAAAGCTCTGGAAACACCATATATTTT
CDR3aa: CASTHHGEGESSGNTIYF

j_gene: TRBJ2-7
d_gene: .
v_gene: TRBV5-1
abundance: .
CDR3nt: TGCGCCAGCAGCTCCCCCTCTTTGGAGCAGTACTTC
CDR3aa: CASSSPSLEQYF

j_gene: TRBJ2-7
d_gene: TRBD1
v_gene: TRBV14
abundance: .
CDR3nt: TGTGCCAGCAGCCACGATGGGGGGACAGGGGGCGCCCCGGGCTACGAGCAGTACTTC
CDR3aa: CASSHDGGTGGAPGYEQYF

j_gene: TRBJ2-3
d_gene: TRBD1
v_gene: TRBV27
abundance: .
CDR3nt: TGTGCCAGCAGTCCGAGGGGGCACCGTCGCACAGATACGCAGTATTTT
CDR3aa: CASSPRGHRRTDTQYF

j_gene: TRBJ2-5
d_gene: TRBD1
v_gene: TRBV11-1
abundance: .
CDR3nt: TGTGCCAGCAGCTCCAGGACAGGGGGGGACCAAGAGACCCAGTACTTC
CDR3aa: CASSSRTGGDQETQYF

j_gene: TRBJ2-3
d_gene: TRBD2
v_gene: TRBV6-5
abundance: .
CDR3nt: TGTGCCAGCAGGTACCGAGCGGGAGACATCACAGATACGCAGTATTTT
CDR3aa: CASRYRAGDITDTQYF

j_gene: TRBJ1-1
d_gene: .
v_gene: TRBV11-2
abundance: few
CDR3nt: TGTGCCAGCAGCTTTCCAGGGAACACTGAAGCTTTCTTT
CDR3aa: CASSFPGNTEAFF

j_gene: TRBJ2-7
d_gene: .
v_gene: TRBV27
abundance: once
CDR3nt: TGTGCCAGCAGACACCAGGGTACCTACGAGCAGTACTTC
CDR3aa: CASRHQGTYEQYF

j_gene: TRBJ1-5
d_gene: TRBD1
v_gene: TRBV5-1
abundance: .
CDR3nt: TGCGCCAGCAGCAAGACAGGGTATAGCAATCAGCCCCAGCATTTT
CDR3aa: CASSKTGYSNQPQHF

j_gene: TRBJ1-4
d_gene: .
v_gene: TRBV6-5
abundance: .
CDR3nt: TGTGCCAGCAGTTACTCGAGGGAGGGCGAAAAACTGTTTTTT
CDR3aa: CASSYSREGEKLFF

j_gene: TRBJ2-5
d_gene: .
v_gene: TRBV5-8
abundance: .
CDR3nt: TGTGCCAGCAGCTATGAGGGGTCGGGGGCCCAGTACTTC
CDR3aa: CASSYEGSGAQYF

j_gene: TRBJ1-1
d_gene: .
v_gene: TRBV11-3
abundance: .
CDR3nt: TGTGCCAGCAGCTTAGTTACAGGGACGGAAGCTTTCTTT
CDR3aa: CASSLVTGTEAFF

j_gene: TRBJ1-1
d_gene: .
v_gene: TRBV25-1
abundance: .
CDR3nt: TGTGCCAGCAGTGTTAATATGAACACTGAAGCTTTCTTT
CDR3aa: CASSVNMNTEAFF

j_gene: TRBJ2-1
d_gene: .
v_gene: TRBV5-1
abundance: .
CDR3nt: TGCGCCAGCAGCTTGGGACAGTACAATGAGCAGTTCTTC
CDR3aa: CASSLGQYNEQFF

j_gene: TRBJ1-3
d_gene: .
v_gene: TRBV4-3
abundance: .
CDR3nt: TGCGCCAGCAGCCAAGACAGGTCAGGGTCCGGAAACACCATATATTTT
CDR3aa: CASSQDRSGSGNTIYF

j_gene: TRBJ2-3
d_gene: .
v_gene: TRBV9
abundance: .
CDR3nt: TGTGCCAGCAGCGCCGGTTACACAGATACGCAGTATTTT
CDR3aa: CASSAGYTDTQYF

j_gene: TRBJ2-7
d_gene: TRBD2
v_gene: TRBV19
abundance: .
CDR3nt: TGTGCCAGTACCACCGGGACTAGCGCCTACGAGCAGTACTTC
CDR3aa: CASTTGTSAYEQYF

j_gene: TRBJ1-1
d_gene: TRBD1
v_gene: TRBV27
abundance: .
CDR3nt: TGTGCCAGCAGTTCGCCCATACAGGGGGGGAAGAACACTGAAGCTTTCTTT
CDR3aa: CASSSPIQGGKNTEAFF

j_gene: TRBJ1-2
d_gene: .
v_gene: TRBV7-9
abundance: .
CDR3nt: TGTGCCAGCAGCTTACAGGGTTTCAACTATGGCTACACCTTC
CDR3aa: CASSLQGFNYGYTF

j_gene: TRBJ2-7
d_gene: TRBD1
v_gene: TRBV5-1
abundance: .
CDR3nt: TGCGCCAGCAGCTTGGGACAGGGATTAGAGCAGTACTTC
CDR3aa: CASSLGQGLEQYF

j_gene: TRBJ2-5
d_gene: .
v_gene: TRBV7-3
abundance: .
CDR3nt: TGTGCCAGCAGCTTAACTGGCCAGCGCCAAGAGACCCAGTACTTC
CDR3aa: CASSLTGQRQETQYF